This TCR beta chain was sequenced during a study of OX40 agonist ivuxolimab in advanced cancers. Looking at the study overall: There were three patients with partial responses, one having hepatocellular carcinoma and two cutaneous melanoma.

Trimming removed 4 bases from V and 4 bases from J, with 11 bases in between. This CDR3 has 14 amino acids. From germline, CDR1 is LGHNA and CDR2 YNFKEQ. Produced via immunoSEQ multiplex PCR; TCRdb's table is partial and in-frame only. Among 15,000 to 25,000 clones listed, 65% to 85% were seen once. The specimen was CD4+ or CD8+ T cells sorted from blood, collected in a trial of the OX40 agonist ivuxolimab. V and J are TRBV4-2 and TRBJ2-1; weak D call: TRBD2 (5 bases). This TCR was recovered from an adult with an advanced solid tumor such as melanoma, head and neck, liver or kidney cancer. This chain's CDR3 is CASSPGPGYNEQFF. DNA for the CDR3: TGTGCCAGCAGCCCCGGCCCGGGGTACAATGAGCAGTTCTTC.